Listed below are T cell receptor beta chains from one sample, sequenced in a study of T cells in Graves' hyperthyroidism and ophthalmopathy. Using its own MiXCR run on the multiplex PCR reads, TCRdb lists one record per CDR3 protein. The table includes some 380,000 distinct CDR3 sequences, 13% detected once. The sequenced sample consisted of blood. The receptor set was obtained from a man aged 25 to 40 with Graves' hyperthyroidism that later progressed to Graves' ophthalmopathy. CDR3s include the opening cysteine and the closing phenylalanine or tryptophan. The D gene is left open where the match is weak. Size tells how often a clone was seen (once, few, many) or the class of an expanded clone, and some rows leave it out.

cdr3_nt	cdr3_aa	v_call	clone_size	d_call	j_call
TGTGCCGGCAGTTTGCAAGGAGACACTGAAGCTTTCTTT	CAGSLQGDTEAFF	TRBV28	NA	NA	TRBJ1-1
TGTGCCAGCAGTTTAACCTCTGAAGCTTTCTTT	CASSLTSEAFF	TRBV28	many	NA	TRBJ1-1
TGTGCCAGCAGCTTCCAGGACGTTAACACCGGGGAGCTGTTTTTT	CASSFQDVNTGELFF	TRBV7-6	few	NA	TRBJ2-2
TGTGCCACAGCCATTGCCAGCAATCAGCCCCAGCATTTT	CATAIASNQPQHF	TRBV6-1	NA	NA	TRBJ1-5
TGCAGTGCTAGAGTGTCCGGGACAGGGCAGTTTGTCGGCAATCAGCCCCAGCATTTT	CSARVSGTGQFVGNQPQHF	TRBV20-1	many	TRBD1	TRBJ1-5
TGCAGCCGCTACTGGGCCGACTACAATGAGCAGTTCTTC	CSRYWADYNEQFF	TRBV20-1	NA	NA	TRBJ2-1
TGTGCCACCAGTGATTTGGCTAGTGCCTCCTACAATGAGCAGTTCTTC	CATSDLASASYNEQFF	TRBV24-1	NA	NA	TRBJ2-1
TGTGCCAGCAGCCCCAAACCCCAAGGGGCAGACTACGAGCAGTACTTC	CASSPKPQGADYEQYF	TRBV7-6	many	NA	TRBJ2-7
TGTGCCAGCAGCTCTAGCGGGGGGGCCACTTCGTACGAGCAGTACTTC	CASSSSGGATSYEQYF	TRBV7-2	many	TRBD2	TRBJ2-7
TGTGCTAGTGGTTACGGGACTAGCGGGGCCGGGGAGCTGTTTTTT	CASGYGTSGAGELFF	TRBV12-5	few	TRBD2	TRBJ2-2
TGTGCCACCAGTGGGGGGAGTCTTCAAGGAGCCACAGATACGCAGTATTTT	CATSGGSLQGATDTQYF	TRBV24-1	NA	NA	TRBJ2-3
TGCGCCAGCAGCTTGTTCCCTAGCGGGGGCAGGTACAATGAGCAGTTCTTC	CASSLFPSGGRYNEQFF	TRBV5-1	few	TRBD2	TRBJ2-1
TGTGCCAGCAGCCCAGGGGGGACAGGGTGGTCACCCCTCCACTTT	CASSPGGTGWSPLHF	TRBV3-1	NA	TRBD1	TRBJ1-6
TGTGCCAGCCCGGAGAGGATCTATGGCTACACCTTC	CASPERIYGYTF	TRBV2	many	NA	TRBJ1-2
TGTGCCTCGAGGGGGCTGAACACCGGGGAGCTGTTTTTT	CASRGLNTGELFF	TRBV9	few	TRBD1	TRBJ2-2
TGCAGTGCAAATGGACAGGGGATGAACACTGAAGCTTTCTTT	CSANGQGMNTEAFF	TRBV20-1	many	TRBD1	TRBJ1-1
TGTGCCACCAGCAGAGATTTGAGCGGCCTCTATGGCTACACCTTC	CATSRDLSGLYGYTF	TRBV15	few	NA	TRBJ1-2
TGTGCCAGCAGCTTGACCCGACAGATTAGCACAGATACGCAGTATTTT	CASSLTRQISTDTQYF	TRBV5-4	few	NA	TRBJ2-3
TGCGCCAGCAGCCTTAGCGGGTGGAGCTCCTACAATGAGCAGTTCTTC	CASSLSGWSSYNEQFF	TRBV4-1	few	TRBD2	TRBJ2-1
TGCGCCAGCAGCGAAACAGTGACCGGGGAGCTGTTTTTT	CASSETVTGELFF	TRBV10-1	many	NA	TRBJ2-2
TGTGCCAGCAGGAGAGGCAGCCAGACGGCTGGCTACACCTTC	CASRRGSQTAGYTF	TRBV2	many	NA	TRBJ1-2
TGTGCCAGCAGTTTCCGGGGGCCCGACAATGAGCAGTTCTTC	CASSFRGPDNEQFF	TRBV28	many	NA	TRBJ2-1
TGTGCCAGCACCTTACAGCAAGGGACAGGAGTGTACAATGAGCAGTTCTTC	CASTLQQGTGVYNEQFF	TRBV5-5	NA	TRBD1	TRBJ2-1
TGTGCCAGCAGCTTAGCGGCAGGGGGGTTCCAGCCCCAGCATTTT	CASSLAAGGFQPQHF	TRBV7-2	many	TRBD1	TRBJ1-5
TGTGCCAGCAGTTTATATGGACAGGGGGCAGGGAGCAATCAGCCCCAGCATTTT	CASSLYGQGAGSNQPQHF	TRBV28	many	TRBD1	TRBJ1-5
TGTGCCAGCAGCAGTACAGGGAATAGCAATCAGCCCCAGCATTTT	CASSSTGNSNQPQHF	TRBV18	many	NA	TRBJ1-5
TGCGCCAGCAGCTTGATTAGCGGGGGCGGCAACAATGAGCAGTTCTTC	CASSLISGGGNNEQFF	TRBV5-1	NA	TRBD2	TRBJ2-1
TGTGCCAGCAGCTCGGGTGAGCAGTTCTTC	CASSSGEQFF	TRBV11-3	few	NA	TRBJ2-1
TGTGCCAGCAGCTTTGGATTGTTGGGGGCTTCGAACACCGGGGAGCTGTTTTTT	CASSFGLLGASNTGELFF	TRBV9	few	NA	TRBJ2-2
TGTGCCAGCAGCCCCTGGAGCTCCAATCAGCCCCAGCATTTT	CASSPWSSNQPQHF	TRBV5-5	many	NA	TRBJ1-5
TGTGCCAGCAGATCCGGGGGGGGCGGAAGGTATACTGAAGCTTTCTTT	CASRSGGGGRYTEAFF	TRBV28	NA	NA	TRBJ1-1
TGCGCCAGCAGCGGGGGGCTAGCGGGGGCGTTGGGCGCAGATACGCAGTATTTT	CASSGGLAGALGADTQYF	TRBV4-1	NA	TRBD2	TRBJ2-3
TGCGCCAGCAGCTCCCGAGGAGACGGATTTTCCTACGAGCAGTACTTC	CASSSRGDGFSYEQYF	TRBV5-1	few	NA	TRBJ2-7
TGCAGTGCTAGATCCTACCGGGATACCAGCTATGATGAGCGGTTCTTC	CSARSYRDTSYDERFF	TRBV20-1	NA	NA	TRBJ2-1
TGTGCCAGCAACCTTGTTGGGACAGGGAACGATAAACGCTATGGCTACACCTTC	CASNLVGTGNDKRYGYTF	TRBV7-9	many	TRBD1	TRBJ1-2
TGCGCCAGCAGCTTTGAAGGGGAAGTCATTCAGTACTTC	CASSFEGEVIQYF	TRBV5-1	few	NA	TRBJ2-4
TGTGCCAGCAGCCCTCAAGGATCTCTGTCGGGGGCCAACGTCCTGACTTTC	CASSPQGSLSGANVLTF	TRBV3-1	few	NA	TRBJ2-6
TGTGCCAGCAGCTCACTAGCGGGGGGGACCGGGGAGCTGTTTTTT	CASSSLAGGTGELFF	TRBV4-2	many	TRBD2	TRBJ2-2
TGCGCCAGCAGCTTGTTGGCCGGGGAGCTGTTTTTT	CASSLLAGELFF	TRBV5-1	few	NA	TRBJ2-2
TGTGCCAGCAGTCCGCTCGGTCTAGAGACGGTATCTGGGGAACATAATTCACCCCTCCACTTT	CASSPLGLETVSGEHNSPLHF	TRBV11-1	many	NA	TRBJ1-6
TGTGCCAGTGGCCAAACATCTCGAGACAGGGACGATTCACCCCTCCACTTT	CASGQTSRDRDDSPLHF	TRBV19	once	TRBD1	TRBJ1-6
TGCAGCGTTGCTGACAGGGCCGGGGATGAAAAACTGTTTTTT	CSVADRAGDEKLFF	TRBV29-1	many	TRBD1	TRBJ1-4
TGTGCCGGCTGGCCAGGGTTAGGATACTATGGCTACACCTTC	CAGWPGLGYYGYTF	TRBV28	NA	NA	TRBJ1-2
TGTGCCACCAGTGATTCCGACACTTATGGCTACACCTTC	CATSDSDTYGYTF	TRBV24-1	many	NA	TRBJ1-2
TGTGCCAGCAGCGAAAACAGGGGGCCTCAGCCCCAGCATTTT	CASSENRGPQPQHF	TRBV16	many	TRBD1	TRBJ1-5
TGTGCCAGCAGCCAAGCCGGACAGGGTGGGAACTATGGCTACACCTTC	CASSQAGQGGNYGYTF	TRBV3-1	few	TRBD1	TRBJ1-2